This T cell receptor beta chain was captured by sequencing in a study of PD-1 blockade in classical Hodgkin lymphoma. About this clone itself: Its antigen is unidentified.

Following autologous stem cell transplantation, relapse occurred in every patient, and exposure to brentuximab vedotin varied. When best responses were assessed, they were complete response, partial response or progressive disease. Whole-study findings and limits: The origin of the repertoire differences remains undefined, with disease activity or prior therapy as possible causes. The baseline diversity of complete responders showed similarity to that of newly diagnosed patients. The study found that TCR diversity rose significantly by C4D1 in CD4+ but not CD8+ cells.

The V gene's germline CDR1 is LNHDA and CDR2 SQIVND (reference sequence). Trimming left V 8 bases short and J 8 bases short, with 15 bases between. The CDR3 runs to 13 residues. Produced via immunoSEQ multiplex PCR; TCRdb's table is partial and in-frame only. Found here are nearly 25,000 clones, approximately 80% of them singletons; the top ten hold about 8%. The sequencing here drew on peripheral blood mononuclear cells (PBMCs), taken before the second cycle of nivolumab. The chain has TRBV19 and TRBJ1-4, with D perhaps matching TRBD1 (5 bases). The receptor comes from a human donor with classical Hodgkin lymphoma. The CDR3 loop reads CASAGRVNEKLFF. The CDR3 nucleotides read TGTGCCAGTGCCGGCAGGGTAAACGAAAAACTGTTTTTT.